This T cell receptor (beta chain) was observed in a study of radiation and T cells in renal cell carcinoma (dated by TCRdb to the early 2020s). Regarding the study in general: Samples were obtained from a clinical trial, in which 15 Gy stereotactic body radiation therapy was delivered to primary renal cell carcinomas and nephrectomy was performed 4 weeks later. A total of 4 million to 5 million unique CDR3 nucleotide sequences, encoding 2.8 million or so unique CDR3 amino acid sequences, were found across all 55 or so samples. TCR beta sequencing covered approximately 50 samples in total, comprising 25 or so tumors and about 27 peripheral blood samples.

The immunoSEQ kit was used, according to the manufacturer's recommendations, to generate TCR beta libraries from genomic DNA. Library preparation used a first multiplex PCR with proprietary primers, then a second PCR adding unique barcodes, with bead cleanups after each round. Each sample batch included a kit-provided positive control reaction and a negative control reaction. The final libraries underwent checking on an Agilent 4200 TapeStation D1000 ScreenTape, volumetric pooling, and quantification by qPCR. Sequencing ran on an Illumina NextSeq500 with a MidOutput 150-cycle cartridge, using 156 Read1 and 15 Index1 cycles with kit custom primers. The pooled library was loaded at approximately 1 pM, and about 20% PhiX control was spiked in. The original pipeline was this. The vendor-processed data were analyzed in R, and a clonotype was defined as all T cells that share the same CDR3 nucleotide sequence. For clone abundance analyses, frequencies were normalized to the 10,000 most abundant clones per sample. Public T cell clones, averaging fewer than five per sample, were removed before analysis. A difference in abundance of at least 32-fold between compartments was used to define tumor-enriched and baseline blood-enriched clonotypes. A beta-binomial differential abundance model was applied to find clonotypes that expanded or contracted between blood time points. Tumor-blood repertoire similarity was measured with the Baroni-Urbani and Buser coefficient, and groups were compared using two-tailed Wilcoxon tests in R. TCRdb carries this immuneACCESS record with in-frame sequences only. Its versions omit some clonotypes, under half of them owing to an unresolved V gene in the studies checked, with the rest unexplained. That table supplies the V and J calls and clone size; D and trimming were determined from the DNA. This sample comprises about 130,000 clones, around nine tenths of them detected only once. The ten top clones hold around 12% of the sample.

For this chain, trimming is 1 base at the V end and 7 bases at the J end, and the number of junction bases without a gene match is 8. Per the germline V gene, SGHTA is the CDR1 and FQGTGA is the CDR2. The CDR3 starts with the cysteine, ends with the phenylalanine, and has 15 residues. The CDR3 DNA has 45 bases and is translated from base 1. A word on this clone: Its cognate antigen has yet to be identified. No per-base quality is available; no much larger clone lies one base away.

Results the study describes overall, beyond this receptor: Because no pretreatment tumor biopsies were available, whether clonotypes were present in the tumor at baseline could not be determined. In blood, the top tumor clonotypes increased between baseline and 2 weeks post-radiation and then shrank by 4 weeks, which suggests that tumor-resident clones expanded only transiently. Blood repertoire dynamics were not followed beyond 4 weeks after treatment. Because the trial had a single-armed design, the trial could not examine how radiation dose or scheduling affected the TCR repertoire.

The time point label, read with the paper, signifies: baseline pretreatment blood. The intended sense of this specimen's treatment or condition label: 15 Gy SBRT to primary tumor, nephrectomy 4 weeks later. To track tumor-enriched clonotypes, serial peripheral blood was sampled from radiation-treated patients at baseline and at 2 weeks and 4 weeks after SBRT. Every patient had renal cell carcinoma of clear cell pathology. Genomic DNA for TCR sequencing was prepared using the QIAamp DNA Blood Mini Kit (Qiagen). The analyses included only samples that passed all quality control checks. The sequenced sample was blood, obtained from a patient whose treatment included radiotherapy and nephrectomy. This TCR came from a woman aged 45-59 years with renal cell carcinoma. The chain couples TRBV7-3 to TRBJ2-3; 7 bases in between match TRBD2. The bases read TGTGCCAGCAGCTTAATGCCGGGGGGAGTGAATACGCAGTATTTT. It codes for CASSLMPGGVNTQYF.